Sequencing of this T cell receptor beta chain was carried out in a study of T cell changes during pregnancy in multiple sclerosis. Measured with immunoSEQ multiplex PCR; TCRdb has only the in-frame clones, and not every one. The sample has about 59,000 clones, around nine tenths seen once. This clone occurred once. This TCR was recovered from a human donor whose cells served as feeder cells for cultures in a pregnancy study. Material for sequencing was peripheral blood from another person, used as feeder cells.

CDR3 nucleotide sequence: TGTGCCAGCAGCTTGGGAAGGGGAAGGTATGAGCAGTTCTTC. The encoded protein is CASSLGRGRYEQFF. This chain links TRBV5-6 with TRBJ2-1; possible D gene TRBD1, 5 bases. The germline V gene encodes CDR1 SGHDT and CDR2 YYEEEE. The V gene lost 0 bases and the J gene lost 8 bases, with 12 bases spanning the gap. CDR3 length equals 14 residues. The whole variable domain, remainder taken from reference TRBV5-6 and TRBJ2-1, is DAGVTQSPTHLIKTRGQQVTLRCSPKSGHDTVSWYQQALGQGPQFIFQYYEEEERQRGNFPDRFSGHQFPNYSSELNVNALLLGDSALYLCASSLGRGRYEQFFGPGTRLTVL.